This TCR beta chain was sequenced for a study of blood T cell repertoires in COVID-19. Study in general: Sites across the United States, Italy and Spain contributed samples from acute and convalescent COVID-19.

As processed by the authors: The assay estimated nucleated cells by amplifying reference gene primers. The protocol was immunoSEQ multiplex PCR, while the TCRdb copy is restricted to in-frame clones and leaves out a portion. V, J and clone size were drawn from that table, and D and trimming were deduced from the DNA. The sample holds 300,000 to 500,000 clones, roughly 90% seen once. Participant age was about 18 to 89 years, and participants resided in 20 to 30 US areas. Participants reported their clinical history, and cohort assignment relied on those reports. In this sample, this clone turned up once. The same CDR3 also results from other DNA sequences found in this sample. Germline CDR1 reads SGHVS; CDR2 reads FQNEAQ. The CDR3 totals 15 residues. J lost 0 bases, V lost 3 bases, and 1 base had no gene match.

The sample consisted of PBMCs or T cells enriched from blood (not recorded which). The chain uses TRBV7-8 and TRBJ2-1; 8 bases match TRBD2. This sequence was found in a woman younger than 45 with acute COVID-19. The CDR3 nucleotides read TGTGCCAGCAGCTTTCGGGGGGGCTCCTACAATGAGCAGTTCTTC. Translated, it gives CASSFRGGSYNEQFF.